A selection of T cell receptor beta chains follows, all from one sample in a study of beta chain features in type 1 diabetes. Sequenced by immunoSEQ multiplex PCR; TCRdb stores in-frame clones only, minus some. This sample yields approximately 380,000 clones, of which around 16% are seen a single time; around 0.02% belongs to the top ten. What was sequenced was naive CD4+ T cells from blood. These receptors all come from a woman younger than 35 in good health. CDR3s include the opening cysteine and the closing phenylalanine or tryptophan. A D gene is named only where the DNA matches it firmly. Size tells how often a clone was seen (once, few, many) or the class of an expanded clone, and some rows leave it out.

clone_size	j_call	v_call	d_call	cdr3_nt	cdr3_aa
NA	TRBJ2-1	TRBV29-1	TRBD2	TGCAGCTGTTCCGCTAGCGGGAGTATAGATGAGCAGTTCTTC	CSCSASGSIDEQFF
few	TRBJ2-1	TRBV9	TRBD2	TGTGCCAGCAGCGCCGGGAGCGGGGGCTACAATGAGCAGTTCTTC	CASSAGSGGYNEQFF
few	TRBJ1-5	TRBV30	TRBD1	TGTGCCTGGAGTGCCGGGACAGTTAATCAGCCCCAGCATTTT	CAWSAGTVNQPQHF
NA	TRBJ1-5	TRBV28	TRBD1	TGTGCCAGCAGTGACAGGGGGCCCCAGCATTTT	CASSDRGPQHF
NA	TRBJ1-1	TRBV30	NA	TGTGCCTGGAGTAAAGGACATATGAACACTGAAGCTTTCTTT	CAWSKGHMNTEAFF
few	TRBJ2-7	TRBV5-4	NA	TGTGCCAGCAGCTTGGAGGTGACAGACTCCTACGAGCAGTACTTC	CASSLEVTDSYEQYF
few	TRBJ2-7	TRBV29-1	NA	TGCAGCGTTGATCGAGGCTACGAGCAGTACTTC	CSVDRGYEQYF
few	TRBJ2-5	TRBV7-3	TRBD1	TGTGCCAGCAGCCCATCGGGACAGGGGAGAGAGACCCAGTACTTC	CASSPSGQGRETQYF
NA	TRBJ2-1	TRBV30	TRBD2	TGTGCCTGGAGCTCGGGGATGGGACTAGCGGTCCCACAGTTCTTC	CAWSSGMGLAVPQFF
few	TRBJ1-5	TRBV28	NA	TGTGCTTGGGGCGGGAGTAACAATCAGCCCCAGCATTTT	CAWGGSNNQPQHF
NA	TRBJ2-1	TRBV6-4	NA	TGTGCCAGCAGTGACTTCGGAGGCGATGAGCAGTTCTTC	CASSDFGGDEQFF
NA	TRBJ2-7	TRBV9	NA	TGTGCCAGCAGCGTGGGGCAAAGGGGAGGCGAGCAGTACTTC	CASSVGQRGGEQYF
NA	TRBJ2-1	TRBV9	NA	TGTGCCAGCAGCGTAGCTTCCAGGGCCAGCTCCTACAATGAGCAGTTCTTC	CASSVASRASSYNEQFF
few	TRBJ2-5	TRBV25-1	TRBD2	TGTGCCAGCAGTGACCCGGGACTAGCGGGAGTTGAGACCCAGTACTTC	CASSDPGLAGVETQYF
few	TRBJ2-5	TRBV9	NA	TGTGCCAGCAGCGTAGGAAGGGAGTACCAAGAGACCCAGTACTTC	CASSVGREYQETQYF
NA	TRBJ2-2	TRBV19	TRBD2	TGTGCCAGTAGCGACCCGGGAGGGCGTCGCACCGGGGAGCTGTTTTTT	CASSDPGGRRTGELFF
few	TRBJ2-7	TRBV21-1	NA	TGTGCCAGCAGCATCCTTCCTAGCGGTCGTGAGCAGTACTTC	CASSILPSGREQYF
few	TRBJ2-1	TRBV19	TRBD2	TGTGCCAGTAGTAGGGGACTAGCGGGAGGACACAATGAGCAGTTCTTC	CASSRGLAGGHNEQFF
NA	TRBJ1-2	TRBV7-9	NA	TGTGCCAGCAGGTTACAGAACAACTATGGCTACACCTTC	CASRLQNNYGYTF
few	TRBJ2-5	TRBV14	NA	TGTGCCAGCAGCCAAGTTGCTCGGGAGACCCAGTACTTC	CASSQVARETQYF
NA	TRBJ2-2	TRBV6-1	TRBD1	TGTGCCATCGGACAGGGCACCGGGGAGCTGTTTTTT	CAIGQGTGELFF
NA	TRBJ1-5	TRBV25-1	TRBD1	TGTGCCAGCAGTGAGCGGACAGGGTCCAATCAGCCCCAGCATTTT	CASSERTGSNQPQHF
NA	TRBJ2-3	TRBV18	TRBD1	TGTGCCAGCTCACCAATCCTGACAGGGGAGGCGGATACGCAGTATTTT	CASSPILTGEADTQYF
NA	TRBJ2-7	TRBV29-1	TRBD2	TGCAGCGTTGAAGATCGGGGGGGAAACAGCTACGAGCAGTACTTC	CSVEDRGGNSYEQYF